A selection of T cell receptor beta chains follows, all from one sample in a study of cytomegalovirus exposure and HLA in healthy donors. Assay: immunoSEQ multiplex PCR; the TCRdb copy retains only in-frame clones and omits some. Of 150,000 to 200,000 clones listed, 84% are singletons. Sequenced material: PBMCs. The receptors shown here come from a girl aged 2-9 years in good health and CMV-seropositive. Both conserved end residues are part of each CDR3. The order of the fields is CDR3 length, V gene, J gene, clone size, D gene, CDR3 DNA, CDR3 protein. D genes are given only for firm matches. Clone size is shown for a subset of rows, as once, few, many or a class of expanded clone.

length: 18; V: TRBV19; J: TRBJ1-5; size: NA; D: TRBD1; DNA: TGTGCCAGTACCAAAACCGGGACAGGGGTCCTTAGCAATCAGCCCCAGCATTTT; CDR3: CASTKTGTGVLSNQPQHF
length: 13; V: TRBV30; J: TRBJ1-1; size: NA; D: NA; DNA: TGTGCCTGGAGTGTACTAGAGAACACTGAAGCTTTCTTT; CDR3: CAWSVLENTEAFF
length: 14; V: TRBV9; J: TRBJ2-3; size: NA; D: NA; DNA: TGTGCCAGCAGCGTCTATTCTTATGCTGATACGCAGTATTTT; CDR3: CASSVYSYADTQYF
length: 16; V: TRBV4-1; J: TRBJ1-5; size: NA; D: TRBD1; DNA: TGCGCCAGCAGCCAAGCGGTGGGCAGGGGGCTTCAGCCCCAGCATTTT; CDR3: CASSQAVGRGLQPQHF
length: 16; V: TRBV5-4; J: TRBJ1-1; size: once; D: TRBD1; DNA: TGTGCCAGCAGCTTGGACACAGGGGGTTGGAACACTGAAGCTTTCTTT; CDR3: CASSLDTGGWNTEAFF
length: 14; V: TRBV4-1; J: TRBJ1-1; size: NA; D: NA; DNA: TGCGCCAGCAGCCAGCCTGACAGGCACACTGAAGCTTTCTTT; CDR3: CASSQPDRHTEAFF
length: 13; V: TRBV6-1; J: TRBJ1-5; size: few; D: NA; DNA: TGTGCCAGCAGTCCAGGACAGCTTCAGCCCCAGCATTTT; CDR3: CASSPGQLQPQHF
length: 15; V: TRBV7-8; J: TRBJ2-4; size: NA; D: TRBD1; DNA: TGTGCCAGCAGCTTAGGGGACAGAGCCAGGAACATTCAGTACTTC; CDR3: CASSLGDRARNIQYF
length: 17; V: TRBV7-6; J: TRBJ2-2; size: NA; D: NA; DNA: TGTGCCAGCAACCTCCAGGCCGGCAGCATCAACACCGGGGAGCTGTTTTTT; CDR3: CASNLQAGSINTGELFF
length: 15; V: TRBV5-4; J: TRBJ2-1; size: NA; D: NA; DNA: TGTGCCAGCAGCTTGTGGCACTCCAGGGGTAATGAGCAGTTCTTC; CDR3: CASSLWHSRGNEQFF